This entry features one TCR beta chain sequence. This clone's antigen is unknown. Nothing much larger sits one base from this clone, and base qualities are not available. The data were obtained in a study of blood T cell repertoires in COVID-19 (dated by TCRdb to the early 2020s). About the study as a whole: Samples from collaborators originated in the United States, Italy and Spain and spanned both the acute and convalescent phases of COVID-19. Subjects who had been exposed to COVID-19, were actively infected with it, or had recovered from it provided the deeply sampled blood TCRbeta repertoires that made up the dataset. The material from the prospective study consisted of cDNA or gDNA derived from T cells, B-cell-depleted T cells, or PBMCs. A freely available public database, intended as a resource for researchers studying the immune response to SARS-CoV-2, is where the repertoires were released. A de-identified subject ID, COVID-19 status, age in years and sex were almost always included in the sample metadata. HLA class I and class II types, where available, came from metadata supplied by the sample provider rather than from assay-based typing. The samples were drawn from two sources: the first 160 participants of the ongoing ImmuneRACE study, and 1,000 to 1,500 subjects contributed by 6 global collaborators.

What the work shows at the level of the full study, not this receptor alone: Clinical and demographic metadata were provided uncurated, with the amount varying by source and participant.

V sheds 5 bases and J sheds 4 bases, leaving 11 bases between their ends. The CDR3 contains 13 residues, cysteine and phenylalanine counted. Only the CDR3 portion is preserved as DNA: 39 bases, with reading frame beginning at the first base. The immunoSEQ Assay, a bias-controlled multiplex PCR, was used to amplify TCRbeta CDR3 regions from genomic DNA. From the authors' description of their analysis: Nucleated cell counts per sample were estimated from amplification of reference gene primers within the assay. Sequence reads were collapsed and filtered to measure the absolute abundance of every unique TCRbeta CDR3 rearrangement. Productive Simpson clonality was computed per sample as the square root of Simpson's diversity index over productive rearrangements. The table was pulled from immuneACCESS by TCRdb, which kept in-frame rearrangements only. Such tables lose some clones; where checked, under half of the loss comes from unresolved V genes, and the rest has no known cause. The D gene and trimming were derived from the DNA, and the V and J assignments and clone size from that table. This sample has roughly 260,000 clones in its table, and roughly 87% of those were observed once. The ten largest clones capture nearly 6.5% of the sample.

Participants in the prospective study were enrolled through a virtual design, were aged about 18 to 100 years, and lived in about 25 United States geographic areas. In the prospective study, cohorts were assigned on the basis of participant-reported clinical history obtained from a screening survey and a study questionnaire. In the prospective study, mobile phlebotomists collected whole blood, serum and a nasopharyngeal or oropharyngeal swab from each participant. Participants in the prospective study had the option to provide additional blood draws and questionnaires over a roughly 2-month period. Before DNA extraction, prospective study blood samples were shipped either frozen or at room temperature.

This clonotype originated in a woman aged 30 to 39 with acute COVID-19. The rearranged segments are TRBV12-3 or TRBV12-4 and TRBJ1-1; a tentative D match to TRBD1 spans 6 bases. Material for sequencing was PBMCs or T cells enriched from blood (not recorded which). The CDR3 protein sequence reads: CASSRQAPTEAFF. The DNA sequence follows: TGTGCCAGCAGTCGACAGGCCCCCACTGAAGCTTTCTTT.